The present T cell receptor (beta chain) was sequenced within a study of early T cells in non-severe SARS-CoV-2 infection. Attachment of unique molecular identifiers to individual cDNA molecules was performed. TCRdb called the 5' RACE reads again in MiXCR, with one record for every CDR3 protein. Of 60,000 to 90,000 distinct CDR3 sequences in the sample, roughly 16% were seen once. This CDR3 region has 14 residues. Trimming removed 2 bases at V and 8 bases at J, with 12 bases between. The germline V gene encodes CDR1 LNHDA and CDR2 SQIVND (reference sequence). The V and J genes are TRBV19 and TRBJ2-2; D perhaps matches TRBD1 (6 bases). This sequence was found in an adult who was a healthcare worker with PCR-confirmed SARS-CoV-2 infection or an uninfected control (not recorded which). Sequencing input: whole blood. CDR3 loop: CASSIQGSEGELFF. DNA of the CDR3: TGTGCCAGTAGTATACAGGGGAGTGAAGGGGAGCTGTTTTTT.